This passage covers 2 T cell receptor beta chains from one sample sequenced in a study of human T cells and chemical hapten exposure. From the RACE reads, TCRdb called clonotypes with MiXCR, one entry per CDR3 protein. The table shows more than 300,000 distinct CDR3 sequences, with 4.5% to 5.5% occurring only once. Stated time point: pre-sensitization, week 0. Treatment meaning: therapeutic diphenylcyclopropenone sensitization with weekly scalp DPC. The starting material was whole blood, obtained in connection with sensitization to the hapten diphenylcyclopropenone (DPC). These receptors all stem from a woman aged 45-60 years with alopecia areata. Some clones in this sample may be carry-over from other donors' samples.

This clonotype was detected a few times. The chain joins TRBV10-3 to TRBJ1-3; 7 bases fit TRBD1. There are 15 residues in the CDR3. The V gene end was trimmed by 6 bases and the J gene end by 1 base; junction bases not matched to a gene: 6. Germline assignment: CDR1 ENHRY and CDR2 SYGVKD. The CDR3 nucleotides read TGTGCCATCAGGGTCAGGGGGAAGTCTGGAAACACCATATATTTT. Its protein product is CAIRVRGKSGNTIYF.

This clonotype has at least ten counts. V is TRBV12-3 or TRBV12-4 and J is TRBJ1-1; D is unclear. Trimming shortened V by 7 bases and J by 0 bases, and 12 bases separated the two germline ends. The CDR3 is made up of 14 amino acids. The DNA for the CDR3 is TGTGCCAGCACGTCAGGATCCATGAACACTGAAGCTTTCTTT. Encoded protein: CASTSGSMNTEAFF.